The clone carrying this T cell receptor beta chain was found many times. J was trimmed by 2 bases and V by 4 bases; bases with no gene match: 4. Germline-derived CDR1 and CDR2 are SEHNR and FQNEAQ (reference sequence). This CDR3 has 15 amino acids. These data originate in a study of blood T cell repertoires in COVID-19. Study summary: T cells, B-cell-depleted T cells, or PBMCs provided the cDNA or gDNA that served as material.

Authors' analysis steps: By means of reference gene primer amplification, nucleated cell counts were estimated. Profiled with immunoSEQ multiplex PCR; TCRdb holds only in-frame clones, not every one. V and J calls plus clone size are reproduced from that table; the DNA served to infer D and trimming. The sample contains around 170,000 clones, roughly four fifths of which appear only once. Material for sequencing was peripheral blood. This TCR was sampled from a man between 70 and 80 years old who had recovered from COVID-19. The J gene is TRBJ1-1, the V gene TRBV7-9, with 10 positions matching TRBD1. DNA of the CDR3: TGTGCCAGCAGCTCCGACAGGGGGCGAAACACTGAAGCTTTCTTT. It codes for CASSSDRGRNTEAFF.